The entry below describes one T cell receptor beta chain. The antigen is not known. This sample was included in a study of T-cell reconstitution after alpha-beta-depleted transplantation in children. Study results and caveats: It was surviving recipient T cells and thymic progenitors that gave some patients high TCRbeta diversity at day 60. Several hundred rapidly expanded clones from non-depleted graft cells reportedly supplied alpha-beta T cells about two months post-transplant.

The germline V gene encodes CDR1 SGHTA and CDR2 FQGTGA. The CDR3 consists of 16 residues. Trimming pared 8 bases from V and 4 bases from J, leaving 21 bases between. Library preparation (for TCRbeta) was performed with unique molecular identifiers. Via MiXCR, TCRdb re-called the PCR reads, giving one row per CDR3 protein. The sample lists approximately 1,000,000 distinct CDR3 sequences, about 26% occurring once. The receptor was derived from a boy under two years old who had a stem cell transplant for SCID, so the T cells may come from the graft donor. Sequences were derived from PBMCs, mostly from graft donor cells, sampled 360 days after TCRalphabeta/CD19-depleted stem cell transplant. This chain connects TRBV7-3 to TRBJ2-1; D tentatively reads TRBD1 or TRBD2 (7 bases each). CDR3: CASSPSRGGVYNEQFF. The CDR3 coding sequence is TGTGCCAGCTCCCCCAGCAGGGGGGGGGTTTACAATGAGCAGTTCTTC. Looking up the rest from reference TRBV7-3 and TRBJ2-1 gives the full variable domain: GAGVSQTPSNKVTEKGKYVELRCDPISGHTALYWYRQSLGQGPEFLIYFQGTGAADDSGLPNDRFFAVRPEGSVSTLKIQRTERGDSAVYLCASSPSRGGVYNEQFFGPGTRLTVL.